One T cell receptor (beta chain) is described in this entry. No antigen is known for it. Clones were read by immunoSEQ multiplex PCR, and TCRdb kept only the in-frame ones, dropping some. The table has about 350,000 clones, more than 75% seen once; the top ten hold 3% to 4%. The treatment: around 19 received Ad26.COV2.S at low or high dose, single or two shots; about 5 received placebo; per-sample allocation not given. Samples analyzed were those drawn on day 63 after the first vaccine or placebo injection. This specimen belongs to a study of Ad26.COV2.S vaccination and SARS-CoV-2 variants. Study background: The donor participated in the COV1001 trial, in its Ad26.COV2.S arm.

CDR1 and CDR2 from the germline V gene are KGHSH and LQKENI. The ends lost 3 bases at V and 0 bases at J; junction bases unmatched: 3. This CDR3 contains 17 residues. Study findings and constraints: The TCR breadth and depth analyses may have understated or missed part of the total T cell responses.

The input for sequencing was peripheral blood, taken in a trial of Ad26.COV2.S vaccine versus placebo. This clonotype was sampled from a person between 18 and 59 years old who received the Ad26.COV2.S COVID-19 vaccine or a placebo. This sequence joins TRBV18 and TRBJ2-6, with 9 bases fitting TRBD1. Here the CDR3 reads CASSPETGGSGANVLTF. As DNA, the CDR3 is TGTGCCAGCTCACCGGAGACAGGGGGCTCTGGGGCCAACGTCCTGACTTTC.